This T cell receptor (beta chain) was captured in a study of T cell responses to AZD1222 COVID-19 vaccine. Turning to this clone: What it recognizes is unknown.

Profiling relied on immunoSEQ multiplex PCR, and the TCRdb table lists in-frame clones only, not all of them. The sample comprises some 180,000 clones, about 92% of which are singletons, and 3.6% rests with the top ten. Overall study results and limits: Spike-wide coverage was observed for vaccine-associated CD4 TCRs, with dominant responses at 160-218 and 743-854. Targets within unmutated variant regions were reportedly found for nearly half of spike-specific TCRs.

This sample comprised peripheral blood, obtained 28 days after the second dose of the MenACWY control vaccine. The sequence derives from an adult who received the MenACWY meningococcal vaccine as a control.

The CDR3 reads CASSVDGEELFF. CDR3 DNA: TGTGCCAGCAGCGTAGACGGTGAGGAGCTGTTTTTT. The chain has TRBV9 and TRBJ2-2; the D is unclear. Looked up from germline, CDR1 is SGDLS and CDR2 is YYNGEE. The CDR3 extends over 12 amino acids. V was cut by 0 bases and J by 10 bases, with 7 bases left in between.